This record looks at one TCR beta chain sequence and its context. This sample was taken from a study of T-cell reconstitution after alpha-beta-depleted transplantation in children. Per the germline V gene, CDR1 is MNHEY and CDR2 is SVGAGI. With V trimmed by 2 bases and J by 5 bases, 3 bases remained unmatched. This CDR3 spans 13 amino acids. Library preparation (for TCRbeta) was performed with unique molecular identifiers. TCRdb analysed the PCR reads with MiXCR anew, one entry per CDR3 protein. The sample lists nearly 550,000 distinct CDR3 sequences; approximately 20% were seen once. The TCR comes from a human donor who donated a stem cell graft to a child with acute lymphoblastic leukemia. This chain connects TRBV6-5 to TRBJ2-7; TRBD1 agrees at 7 bases. Specimen: PBMCs from the stem cell graft donor, collected from the stem cell graft. As DNA, the CDR3 is TGTGCCAGCAGTTACGACAGGGTCGACGAGCAGTACTTC. It specifies CASSYDRVDEQYF.